The subject of this entry is one T cell receptor beta chain. Authors' methods: The assay estimated nucleated cells by amplifying reference gene primers. Repertoires were generated with immunoSEQ multiplex PCR, while TCRdb's copy carries only in-frame clones and drops some. The V and J calls and clone size are taken from that table; D and trimming were inferred from the DNA. The sample yields about 170,000 clones, approximately 84% seen once. This entry is derived from a study of blood T cell repertoires in COVID-19. The overall study: Some COVID-19 samples were acute and others convalescent; all came from the United States, Italy and Spain. In each case, the material was cDNA or gDNA derived from T cells, B-cell-depleted T cells, or PBMCs.

Germline V gene sequence: CDR1 LNHDA, CDR2 SQIVND (reference sequence). Trimming took off 3 bases at V and 5 bases at J, with 11 bases between the two ends. This CDR3 spans 13 amino acids. The chain has TRBV19 and TRBJ2-7; D call uncertain. The clonotype comes from a man between 18 and 29 years old with active or convalescent COVID-19. The specimen sequenced was peripheral blood. The CDR3 DNA sequence: TGTGCCAGTAGTATTAAGGCAGGCAACGAGCAGTACTTC. Protein product: CASSIKAGNEQYF.